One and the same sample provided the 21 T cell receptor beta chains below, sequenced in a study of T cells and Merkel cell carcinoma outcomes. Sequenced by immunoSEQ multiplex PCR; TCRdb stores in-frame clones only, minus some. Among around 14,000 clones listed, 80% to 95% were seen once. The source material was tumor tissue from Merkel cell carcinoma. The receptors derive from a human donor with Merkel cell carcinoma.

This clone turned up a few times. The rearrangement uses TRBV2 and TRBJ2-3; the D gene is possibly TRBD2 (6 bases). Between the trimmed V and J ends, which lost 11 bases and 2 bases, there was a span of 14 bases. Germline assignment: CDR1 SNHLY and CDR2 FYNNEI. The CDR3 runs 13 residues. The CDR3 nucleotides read TGTGCCTGCGGGCGGGACGACACAGATACGCAGTATTTT. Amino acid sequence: CACGRDDTDTQYF.

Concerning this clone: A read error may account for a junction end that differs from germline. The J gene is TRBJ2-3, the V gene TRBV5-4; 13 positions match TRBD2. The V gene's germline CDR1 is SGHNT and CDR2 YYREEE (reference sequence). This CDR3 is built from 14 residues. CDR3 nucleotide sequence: TGTGCTAGCAGCTCGACTAGCGGGGGGGATACGCAGTATTTT. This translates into CASSSTSGGDTQYF.

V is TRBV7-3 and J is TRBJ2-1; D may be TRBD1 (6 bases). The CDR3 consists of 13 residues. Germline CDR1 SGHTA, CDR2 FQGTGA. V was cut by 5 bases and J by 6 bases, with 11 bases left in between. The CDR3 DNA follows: TGTGCCAGCAGCATCCGAGGGGGCAATGAGCAGTTCTTC. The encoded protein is CASSIRGGNEQFF.

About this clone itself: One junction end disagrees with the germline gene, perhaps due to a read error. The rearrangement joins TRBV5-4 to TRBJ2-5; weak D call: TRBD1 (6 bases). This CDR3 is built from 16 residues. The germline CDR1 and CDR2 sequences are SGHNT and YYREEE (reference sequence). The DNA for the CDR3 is TGTGCCAGCAACTTGGCAGGACAGCGGATCGGGGAGACCCAGTACTTC. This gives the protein CASNLAGQRIGETQYF.

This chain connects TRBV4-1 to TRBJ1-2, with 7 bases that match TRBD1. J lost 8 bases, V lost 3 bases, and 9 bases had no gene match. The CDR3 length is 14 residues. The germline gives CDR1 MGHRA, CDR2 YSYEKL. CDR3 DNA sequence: TGCGCCAGCAGCCAGTCACAGGGGCGGGTGGGCTACACCTTC. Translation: CASSQSQGRVGYTF.

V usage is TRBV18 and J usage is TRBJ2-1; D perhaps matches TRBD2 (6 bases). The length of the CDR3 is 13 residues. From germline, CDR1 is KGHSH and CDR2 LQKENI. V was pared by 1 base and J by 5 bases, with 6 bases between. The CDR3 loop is CASSPRGDNEQFF. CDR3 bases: TGTGCCAGCTCACCACGGGGGGACAATGAGCAGTTCTTC.

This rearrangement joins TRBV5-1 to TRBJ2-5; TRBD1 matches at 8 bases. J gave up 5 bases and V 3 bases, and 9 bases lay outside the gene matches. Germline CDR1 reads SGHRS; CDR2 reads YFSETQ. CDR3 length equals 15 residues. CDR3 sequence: CASSSTGVGVETQYF. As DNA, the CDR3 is TGCGCCAGCAGCTCGACAGGGGTAGGGGTGGAGACCCAGTACTTC.

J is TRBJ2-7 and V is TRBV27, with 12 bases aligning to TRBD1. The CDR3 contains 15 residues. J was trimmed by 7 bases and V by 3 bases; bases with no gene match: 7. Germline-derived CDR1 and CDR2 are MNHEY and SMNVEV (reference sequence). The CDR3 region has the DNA TGTGCCAGCAGTTTTCTGGGACAGGGGGCCGGTGAGCAGTACTTC. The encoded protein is CASSFLGQGAGEQYF.

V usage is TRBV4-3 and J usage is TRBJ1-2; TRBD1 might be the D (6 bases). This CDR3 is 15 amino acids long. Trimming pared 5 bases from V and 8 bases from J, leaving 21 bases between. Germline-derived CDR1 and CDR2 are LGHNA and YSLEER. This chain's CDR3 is CASSTLLRGPDGYTF. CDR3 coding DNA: TGCGCCAGCAGCACACTTCTCAGGGGACCGGACGGCTACACCTTC.

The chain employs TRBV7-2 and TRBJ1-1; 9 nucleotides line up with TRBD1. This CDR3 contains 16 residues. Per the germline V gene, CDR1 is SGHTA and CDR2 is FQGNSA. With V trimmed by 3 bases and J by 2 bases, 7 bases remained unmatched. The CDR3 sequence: CASSFSGTGHNTEAFF. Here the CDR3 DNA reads TGTGCCAGCAGCTTTTCCGGGACAGGGCATAACACTGAAGCTTTCTTT.

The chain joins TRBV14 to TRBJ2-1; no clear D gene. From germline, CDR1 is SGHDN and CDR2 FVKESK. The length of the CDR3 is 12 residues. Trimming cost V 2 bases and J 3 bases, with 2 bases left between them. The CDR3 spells CASSQYYNEQFF. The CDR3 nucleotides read TGTGCCAGCAGCCAATACTACAATGAGCAGTTCTTC.

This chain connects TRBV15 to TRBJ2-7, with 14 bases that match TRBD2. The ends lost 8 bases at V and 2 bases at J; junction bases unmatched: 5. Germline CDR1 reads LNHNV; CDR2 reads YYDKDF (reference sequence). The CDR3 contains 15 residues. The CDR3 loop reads CATSMGLAGAYEQYF. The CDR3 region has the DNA TGTGCCACCTCCATGGGACTAGCGGGGGCCTACGAGCAGTACTTC.

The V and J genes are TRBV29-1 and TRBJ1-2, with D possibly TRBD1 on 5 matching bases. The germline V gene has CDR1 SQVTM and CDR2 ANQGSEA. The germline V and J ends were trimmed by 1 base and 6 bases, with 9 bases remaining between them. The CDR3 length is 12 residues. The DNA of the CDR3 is TGCAGCGTTGAAGGCCAGGGAAATGGCTACACCTTC. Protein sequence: CSVEGQGNGYTF.

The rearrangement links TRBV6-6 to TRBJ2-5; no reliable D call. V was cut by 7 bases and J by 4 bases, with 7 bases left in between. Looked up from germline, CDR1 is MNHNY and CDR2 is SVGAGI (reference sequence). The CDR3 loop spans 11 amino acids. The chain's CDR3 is CASTRRETQYF. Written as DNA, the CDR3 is TGTGCCAGCACCCGCCGAGAGACCCAGTACTTC.

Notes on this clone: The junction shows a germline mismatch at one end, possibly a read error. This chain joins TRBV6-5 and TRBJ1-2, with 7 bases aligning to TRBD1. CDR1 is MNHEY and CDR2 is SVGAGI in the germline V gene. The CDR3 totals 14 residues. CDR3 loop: CASSYGDRGAGYTF. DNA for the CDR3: TGTGCCAGCAGTTACGGGGACAGAGGCGCTGGCTACACCTTT.

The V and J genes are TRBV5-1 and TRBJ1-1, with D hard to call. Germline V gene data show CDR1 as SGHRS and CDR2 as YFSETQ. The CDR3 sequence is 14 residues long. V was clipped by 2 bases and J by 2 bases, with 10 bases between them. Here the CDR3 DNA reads TGCGCCAGCAGCTTCGGACCGGGAAACACTGAAGCTTTCTTT. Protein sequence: CASSFGPGNTEAFF.

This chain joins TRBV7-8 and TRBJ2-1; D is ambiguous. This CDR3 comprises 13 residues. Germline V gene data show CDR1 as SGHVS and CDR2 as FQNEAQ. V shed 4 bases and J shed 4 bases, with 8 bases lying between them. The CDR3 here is CASSSGGYNEQFF. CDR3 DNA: TGTGCCAGCAGCTCTGGTGGTTACAATGAGCAGTTCTTC.

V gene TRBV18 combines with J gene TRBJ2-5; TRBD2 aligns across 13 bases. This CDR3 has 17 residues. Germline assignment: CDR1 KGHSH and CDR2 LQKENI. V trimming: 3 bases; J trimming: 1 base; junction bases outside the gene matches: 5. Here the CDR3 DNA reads TGTGCCAGCTCACCCACTAGCGGGGGGGCCTTCCAAGAGACCCAGTACTTC. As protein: CASSPTSGGAFQETQYF.

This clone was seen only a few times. CDR3 residues: CASSLQGNTEAFF. In DNA form, the CDR3 reads TGTGCCAGCAGCTTACAGGGGAACACTGAAGCTTTCTTT. J is TRBJ1-1 and V is TRBV7-3; weak D call: TRBD1 (5 bases). Trimming pared 2 bases from V and 1 base from J, leaving 5 bases between. Germline V lookup: CDR1 SGHTA, CDR2 FQGTGA. This CDR3 is 13 amino acids long.

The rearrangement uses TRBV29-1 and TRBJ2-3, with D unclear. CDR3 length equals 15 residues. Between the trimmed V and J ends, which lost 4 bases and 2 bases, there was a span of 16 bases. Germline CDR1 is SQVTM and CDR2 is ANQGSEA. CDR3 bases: TGCAGCGTTGCATCTCTGTTGTGGCTCACAGATACGCAGTATTTT. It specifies CSVASLLWLTDTQYF.

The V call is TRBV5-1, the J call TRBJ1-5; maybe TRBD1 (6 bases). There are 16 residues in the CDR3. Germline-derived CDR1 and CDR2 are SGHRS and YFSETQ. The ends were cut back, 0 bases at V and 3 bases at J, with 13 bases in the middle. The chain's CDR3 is CASSLGPGAPNQPQHF. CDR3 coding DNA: TGCGCCAGCAGCTTGGGCCCGGGGGCTCCCAATCAGCCCCAGCATTTT.